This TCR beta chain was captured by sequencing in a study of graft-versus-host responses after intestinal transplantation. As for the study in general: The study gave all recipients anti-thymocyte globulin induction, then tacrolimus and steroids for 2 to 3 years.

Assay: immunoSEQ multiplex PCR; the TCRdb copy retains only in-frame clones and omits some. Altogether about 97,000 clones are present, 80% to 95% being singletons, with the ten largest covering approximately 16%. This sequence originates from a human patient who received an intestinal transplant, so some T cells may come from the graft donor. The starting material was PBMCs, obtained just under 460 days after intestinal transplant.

The CDR3 sequence: CSVQPTTGTEQYF. The CDR3 DNA is TGCAGCGTACAACCTACAACAGGGACCGAGCAGTACTTC. V is TRBV29-1 and J is TRBJ2-7; TRBD1 is a possible D gene (6 bases). Germline CDR1 SQVTM, CDR2 ANQGSEA. The CDR3 contains 13 residues. With 6 bases removed from V and 6 bases from J, the gap between germline ends came to 18 bases.